This record concerns one T cell receptor (beta chain) sequence. What it recognizes is unknown. There are 18 residues in the CDR3. The ends lost 0 bases at V and 2 bases at J; junction bases unmatched: 6. Germline CDR1 SGDLS, CDR2 YYNGEE. It was with 60 Vbeta and 13 Jbeta primers that the PCR ran. Libraries were prepared by immunoSEQ multiplex PCR; TCRdb keeps only in-frame clonotypes and omits some of them. The sample carries about 98,000 clones, around 80% recorded once. The sample is drawn from a study of cytomegalovirus exposure and HLA in healthy donors. Overall study results and limits: In a later analysis, at a false discovery rate of 0.05, some 15,000 TCR beta sequences were associated with HLA alleles. In a later analysis, HLA-C alleles had the fewest associated TCRs, DRB1 alleles the most. Available immune exposure information was restricted to CMV serostatus only. Cytomegalovirus status, reportedly, was diagnosed with high specificity and sensitivity by the classifier.

The sequencing input was PBMCs. J is TRBJ2-4 and V is TRBV9, with 12 bases identical to TRBD1. The TCR comes from a man aged 60 to 69 in good health and CMV-seropositive. CDR3 sequence reads: CASSVGRGQGASKNIQYF. The CDR3 DNA reads TGTGCCAGCAGCGTAGGTAGGGGACAGGGGGCCTCCAAAAACATTCAGTACTTC.